These 26 T cell receptor beta chains originate from one sample sequenced in a study of spatial heterogeneity in lung cancer. The time point here: sample taken at primary tumor resection. Unsorted whole RNA of tumor, nontumor lung or frozen PBMC was sequenced. From the 5' RACE reads, TCRdb called clonotypes with MiXCR, one entry per CDR3 protein. Altogether fewer than 5,000 distinct CDR3 sequences are present, 24% being singletons, with the ten largest covering around 25%. The sample in question was PBMCs, obtained at surgery. The receptor source for this set is a female donor with early-stage non-small cell lung cancer.

This clonotype was observed a handful of times. This beta chain turned up in a library designed for alpha chains; as an off-target read, its abundance says little. The gene calls are TRBV20-1 and TRBJ2-3; TRBD2 matches at 7 bases. Germline V gives CDR1 DFQATT, CDR2 SNEGSKA (reference sequence). CDR3 length: 13 residues. The CDR3 loop is CQFRPSGYNTQYF. CDR3 coding DNA: TGCCAGTTCCGTCCTAGCGGATATAATACGCAGTATTTT.

Turning to this clonotype: Because the library targeted alpha chains, this beta chain is an off-target read whose size means little. This sequence joins TRBV28 and TRBJ1-5; a weak D match, TRBD1 (5 bases). The V gene lost 1 base and the J gene lost 7 bases, with 5 bases spanning the gap. From germline, CDR1 is MDHEN and CDR2 SYDVKM. The CDR3 runs 12 residues. Here the CDR3 DNA reads TGTGCCAGCAGTTTATACAGGCAGCCCCAGCATTTT. It specifies CASSLYRQPQHF.

In this sample, this clonotype turned up a few times. The library was prepared for alpha chains; this beta chain is a stray read, so its frequency means little. The chain employs TRBV7-9 and TRBJ2-7; no definite D call. Trimming took off 5 bases at V and 8 bases at J, with 22 bases between the two ends. The CDR3 length is 15 residues. The germline CDR1 and CDR2 sequences are SEHNR and FQNEAQ (reference sequence). In DNA form, the CDR3 reads TGTGCCAGCAGCCCGCCAAGTGTTGGTTTTCCCAAGCAGTACTTC. This translates into CASSPPSVGFPKQYF.

Only a few counts were recorded for this clonotype. This beta chain was picked up by a library intended for alpha chains and is off target, so its count carries little meaning. The chain links TRBV7-2 to TRBJ2-3; TRBD2 aligns across 8 bases. There are 16 residues in the CDR3. Trimming at V came to 5 bases and at J to 9 bases, leaving 16 bases not matched to a gene. Germline CDR1 SGHTA, CDR2 FQGNSA. CDR3 protein: CASSTRSGRIGGTQYF. In DNA form, the CDR3 reads TGTGCCAGCAGCACCCGGAGCGGGAGAATAGGTGGCACGCAGTATTTT.

This clonotype is medium-sized (0.01 to 0.1%) in the sample. As an off-target read in a library built for alpha chains, this beta chain has a frequency of little significance. The chain is built from TRBV6-6 and TRBJ2-3, with TRBD2 identical over 12 bases. There are 14 residues in the CDR3. Germline V CDR1 and CDR2: MNHNY, SVGAGI (reference sequence). The V and J ends lost 6 bases and 6 bases, in that order; junction bases with no gene match: 4. The CDR3 sequence is CASRRTSGTDTQYF. Here the CDR3 DNA reads TGTGCCAGCAGACGGACTAGCGGGACCGATACGCAGTATTTT.

This clonotype is termed medium-sized. This beta chain represents an off-target read in a library built for alpha chains; its size is of limited meaning. J is TRBJ2-1 and V is TRBV7-8; unclear D gene. Germline V gives CDR1 SGHVS, CDR2 FQNEAQ. With 5 bases removed from V and 7 bases from J, the gap between germline ends came to 6 bases. CDR3 length: 11 residues. The CDR3 protein is CASSILNEQFF. CDR3 nucleotide sequence: TGTGCCAGCAGCATCTTGAATGAGCAGTTCTTC.

This clonotype turned up a few times. Since it is a stray read in a library aimed at alpha chains, this beta chain has a size that is not meaningful. The chain employs TRBV20-1 and TRBJ2-3; D call uncertain. Germline V gene sequence: CDR1 DFQATT, CDR2 SNEGSKA (reference sequence). CDR3 length: 12 amino acids. The ends were cut back, 1 base at V and 6 bases at J, with 8 bases in the middle. CDR3 in amino acids: CSARVLGDTQYF. CDR3 bases: TGCAGTGCTAGAGTTCTCGGGGATACGCAGTATTTT.

Details on this clonotype: Because the library targeted alpha chains, this beta chain is an off-target read whose size means little. The gene calls are TRBV6-1 and TRBJ2-1; 8 bases map to TRBD2. CDR1 is MNHNS and CDR2 is SASEGT in the germline V gene. The CDR3 has 14 amino acids. V was clipped by 8 bases and J by 6 bases; unmatched bases: 9. The CDR3 DNA reads TGTGCCAGCGGTCGTAGCGGGACGGGCAATGAGCAGTTCTTC. Amino acids: CASGRSGTGNEQFF.

Note on this clonotype: This beta chain represents an off-target read in a library built for alpha chains; its size is of limited meaning. The chain has TRBV20-1 and TRBJ2-3; the D gene is possibly TRBD2 (6 bases). Per the germline V gene, CDR1 is DFQATT and CDR2 is SNEGSKA (reference sequence). With 5 bases removed from V and 1 base from J, the gap between germline ends came to 16 bases. This CDR3 has 15 residues. CDR3 coding DNA: TGCAGTGCTGTACCCCCGGGGGACCGCACAGATACGCAGTATTTT. It translates to CSAVPPGDRTDTQYF.

This clonotype has a handful of counts. Being off target in a library aimed at alpha chains, this beta chain has a size of little meaning. The chain carries TRBV7-2 and TRBJ2-3, with D perhaps TRBD2 (6 bases). In germline, CDR1 is SGHTA, CDR2 FQGNSA. The CDR3 length is 13 residues. Trimming took off 5 bases at V and 0 bases at J, with 6 bases between the two ends. The CDR3 DNA follows: TGTGCCAGCAGCGGGACTAGCACAGATACGCAGTATTTT. It yields the protein CASSGTSTDTQYF.

By proportion, this clonotype is medium-sized. As an off-target read in a library built for alpha chains, this beta chain has a frequency of little significance. This chain links TRBV6-2 or TRBV6-3 with TRBJ2-2; 10 positions match TRBD2. V trimming: 2 bases; J trimming: 2 bases; junction bases outside the gene matches: 5. The CDR3 totals 17 residues. Germline-derived CDR1 and CDR2 are MNHEY and SVGEGT. CDR3 loop: CASSYVSGRANTGELFF. The CDR3 DNA is TGTGCCAGCAGTTACGTGAGCGGGAGGGCCAACACCGGGGAGCTGTTTTTT.

This clonotype was counted only a few times. The library was designed around alpha chains, so this beta chain is a stray read whose abundance carries little weight. CDR3 amino acids: CASSPHTSGDTGTQYF. The CDR3, as DNA: TGTGCCAGCAGTCCTCACACTAGCGGGGACACAGGGACGCAGTATTTT. The chain links TRBV27 to TRBJ2-3; 10 bases line up with TRBD2. The CDR3 is 16 residues long. Germline V gene lookup returns CDR1 MNHEY and CDR2 SMNVEV (reference sequence). Trimming cost V 5 bases and J 9 bases; bases outside gene matches: 14.

This clonotype counts as medium-sized (0.01 to 0.1%). In a library made to pick up alpha chains, this beta chain is a stray read with a size that means little. V gene TRBV24-1 combines with J gene TRBJ2-3; perhaps TRBD1 as D (6 bases). The germline V gene encodes CDR1 KGHDR and CDR2 SFDVKD. V lost 5 bases and J lost 0, with 11 bases in between. This CDR3 has 15 amino acids. CDR3 nucleotides: TGTGCCACCAGTGCCGGGACATGGAGCACAGATACGCAGTATTTT. Translation: CATSAGTWSTDTQYF.

This clonotype is judged medium-sized. Because the library targeted alpha chains, this beta chain is an off-target read whose size means little. The genes are TRBV4-2 and TRBJ2-7; the D gene could be TRBD1 or TRBD2 (5 bases each). Germline CDR1 LGHNA, CDR2 YNFKEQ. The germline V and J ends were trimmed by 5 bases and 5 bases, with 22 bases remaining between them. This CDR3 has 16 residues. DNA of the CDR3: TGTGCCAGCAGCGAAGGATCGTTGGGGGATCTCAACGAGCAGTACTTC. Amino acids: CASSEGSLGDLNEQYF.

About this clonotype itself: This beta chain appears as a stray read in a library generated for alpha chains; its size is not informative. V usage is TRBV6-1 and J usage is TRBJ2-5, with 9 bases that match TRBD1. V gave up 4 bases and J gave up 4 bases; unmatched junction bases: 4. This CDR3 contains 14 residues. CDR1 and CDR2 (germline): MNHNS, SASEGT. The CDR3 bases are TGTGCCAGCAGTGGTTACAGGGGGCCAGAGACCCAGTACTTC. It encodes CASSGYRGPETQYF.

This clonotype was counted between two and nine times. A library made for alpha chains picked up this beta chain off target, so its size means little. The chain uses TRBV28 and TRBJ2-3; 9 nucleotides match TRBD1. Losses at the gene ends were 5 bases for V and 2 bases for J; bases not matched to a gene: 11. This CDR3 is built from 17 residues. The germline gives CDR1 MDHEN, CDR2 SYDVKM. The CDR3 region has the DNA TGTGCCAGCAGTGACCGGGCGGGACAGGGTATCACAGATACGCAGTATTTT. This translates into CASSDRAGQGITDTQYF.

This clonotype has more than one count but fewer than ten. For a library built for alpha chains, this beta chain is a stray read; little rests on its size. V and J are TRBV7-9 and TRBJ2-4; 7 nucleotides line up with TRBD2. After removal of 2 bases from V and 6 bases from J, the junction contained 7 bases not matched to a gene. Germline CDR1 and CDR2: SEHNR and FQNEAQ (reference sequence). This CDR3 comprises 15 residues. The CDR3 sequence: CASSLFQGGRNIQYF. The CDR3 DNA reads as TGTGCCAGCAGCTTATTCCAGGGAGGGAGAAACATTCAGTACTTC.

This clonotype occurred a few times. Since it is a stray read in a library aimed at alpha chains, this beta chain has a size that is not meaningful. The rearrangement links TRBV20-1 to TRBJ2-3, with 7 bases aligning to TRBD2. V was pared by 7 bases and J by 0 bases, with 4 bases of the junction left unmatched. The CDR3 consists of 13 residues. Germline loops: CDR1 DFQATT, CDR2 SNEGSKA (reference sequence). DNA for the CDR3: TGCAGTGAAATACTAGCGAGCACAGATACGCAGTATTTT. Translating gives CSEILASTDTQYF.

As concerns this clonotype: A library prepared for alpha chains yielded this beta chain as an off-target read; its size is of little meaning. CDR3 protein: CAISDLGGTYNEQFF. The CDR3 nucleotides are TGTGCCATCAGTGATTTAGGGGGAACCTACAATGAGCAGTTCTTC. The chain carries TRBV10-3 and TRBJ2-1, with D perhaps matching TRBD1 (6 bases). The CDR3 runs to 15 residues. V lost 3 bases to trimming and J lost 2 bases, with 11 bases between them. CDR1 ENHRY and CDR2 SYGVKD come from the germline V gene.

A note on this clonotype: This beta chain is an off-target read within a library intended for alpha chains, so its frequency means little. This chain connects TRBV29-1 to TRBJ2-5; either TRBD1 or TRBD2 may fit D (6 bases each). Germline V gene lookup returns CDR1 SQVTM and CDR2 ANQGSEA. The CDR3 is made up of 13 amino acids. Trimming stripped 6 bases from V and 0 bases from J, with 11 bases between. The CDR3 loop reads CSVGGGYQETQYF. As DNA, the CDR3 is TGCAGCGTGGGGGGCGGGTACCAAGAGACCCAGTACTTC. The variable domain in full, with the rest retrieved from reference TRBV29-1 and TRBJ2-5, is SAVISQKPSRDICQRGTSLTIQCQVDSQVTMMFWYRQQPGQSLTLIATANQGSEATYESGFVIDKFPISRPNLTFSTLTVSNMSPEDSSIYLCSVGGGYQETQYFGPGTRLLVL.

On this clonotype: Being off target in a library aimed at alpha chains, this beta chain has a size of little meaning. The CDR3 nucleotides read TGTGCCAGCAGAAGACAGGGGAATGAGCAGTTCTTC. Protein product: CASRRQGNEQFF. This chain links TRBV6-2 or TRBV6-3 with TRBJ2-1; 8 positions agree with TRBD1. Losses at the gene ends were 6 bases for V and 7 bases for J; bases not matched to a gene: 2. Germline lookup yields CDR1 MNHEY and CDR2 SVGEGT. The CDR3 runs to 12 residues.

This clonotype came up a few times. The size of this beta chain means little, since it is a stray read in a library made for alpha chains. This chain connects TRBV25-1 to TRBJ2-1; TRBD1 agrees at 8 bases. The CDR3 loop spans 16 amino acids. The junction had 8 bases not matched to a gene; V was cut back by 5 bases and J by 2 bases. Germline CDR1 is MGHDK and CDR2 is SYGVNS. The CDR3 coding sequence is TGTGCCAGCAGTCGTCCGGGACAGGAGGCCTACAATGAGCAGTTCTTC. Amino acids: CASSRPGQEAYNEQFF.

This clonotype was seen more than once but under ten times. This beta chain lies outside the target of a library built for alpha chains; its clone size means little. The CDR3 DNA reads TGTGCCAGCAGTTCCGGACAGGGGGTTACTGACGAGCAGTACTTC. This gives the protein CASSSGQGVTDEQYF. J is TRBJ2-7 and V is TRBV27, with 10 bases lining up with TRBD1. CDR1 is MNHEY, CDR2 SMNVEV, per germline (reference sequence). The CDR3 has 15 residues. Trimming took 4 bases from V and 5 from J; bases not matched to a gene: 8.

This clonotype has more than one count but fewer than ten. For a library built for alpha chains, this beta chain is a stray read; little rests on its size. The V and J genes are TRBV9 and TRBJ2-2; D is perhaps TRBD1 or TRBD2 (5 bases each). Deletions cut 0 bases from V and 4 bases from J, with 10 bases between. There are 15 residues in the CDR3. Looked up from germline, CDR1 is SGDLS and CDR2 is YYNGEE. CDR3 DNA: TGTGCCAGCAGCGTAGTCAAGGGACGCACCGGGGAGCTGTTTTTT. Residues: CASSVVKGRTGELFF.

This clonotype has only a few counts. Because the library targeted alpha chains, this beta chain is an off-target read whose size means little. The V and J genes are TRBV6-4 and TRBJ2-1; 12 bases fit TRBD2. The CDR3 runs to 16 residues. Germline V gene lookup returns CDR1 MRHNA and CDR2 SNTAGT. Germline trimming cut 4 bases from V and 6 bases from J; bases unmatched to any gene: 7. The CDR3 is CASSAQPGLAGNEQFF. The CDR3 DNA reads as TGTGCCAGCAGTGCCCAACCGGGACTAGCGGGCAATGAGCAGTTCTTC.

As to this clonotype: Because the library targeted alpha chains, this beta chain is an off-target read whose size means little. The V and J genes are TRBV10-3 and TRBJ2-7; 7 bases line up with TRBD1. Germline-derived CDR1 and CDR2 are ENHRY and SYGVKD. V trimming: 4 bases; J trimming: 6 bases; junction bases outside the gene matches: 12. The CDR3 spans 15 residues. The CDR3 region is CAISVSTGKGSEQYF. The CDR3 bases are TGTGCCATCAGTGTTTCGACAGGGAAAGGATCCGAGCAGTACTTC.